A single sample is the source of the 10 T cell receptor beta chains below, sequenced in a study of T cell responses to AZD1222 COVID-19 vaccine. TCRdb's table, derived via immunoSEQ multiplex PCR, lists solely in-frame clones and lacks some. The sample lists 100,000 to 150,000 clones; around 92% were seen once. The specimen was peripheral blood, collected on day 0 of AZD1222 vaccination. Receptor source: an adult in good health.

The table lists this clone with a few counts. The V call is TRBV28, the J call TRBJ2-7, with a tentative D call TRBD1 (6 bases). Trimming removed 3 bases from V and 2 bases from J, with 14 bases in between. Germline-derived CDR1 and CDR2 are MDHEN and SYDVKM. This CDR3 region has 15 residues. The CDR3 DNA follows: TGTGCCAGCAGTTTCCCAAGGACAGCTACCTACGAGCAGTACTTC. Protein: CASSFPRTATYEQYF.

The chain carries TRBV4-1 and TRBJ1-2; D is unresolved. Germline loops: CDR1 MGHRA, CDR2 YSYEKL. This CDR3 is 15 amino acids long. With 3 bases removed from V and 5 bases from J, the gap between germline ends came to 16 bases. The CDR3 here is CASSHTLKAPYGYTF. CDR3 bases: TGCGCCAGCAGCCACACTCTCAAGGCCCCTTATGGCTACACCTTC.

The rearrangement uses TRBV4-3 and TRBJ2-3; 7 nucleotides line up with TRBD2. CDR1 and CDR2 from the germline V gene are LGHNA and YSLEER. Trimming removed 2 bases from V and 2 bases from J; junction bases left unmatched: 10. The CDR3 sequence is 17 residues long. CDR3 loop: CASSQSRASGSTDTQYF. For the CDR3, the DNA is TGCGCCAGCAGCCAATCTCGGGCTAGCGGATCCACAGATACGCAGTATTTT.

The genes are TRBV18 and TRBJ1-2, with 7 bases matching TRBD1. V was clipped by 3 bases and J by 0 bases; unmatched bases: 16. The V gene's germline CDR1 is KGHSH and CDR2 LQKENI. There are 19 residues in the CDR3. Written as DNA, the CDR3 is TGTGCCAGCTCACCCCAGACCGGGACAGCAATAGTCTCTAACTATGGCTACACCTTC. Amino acid sequence: CASSPQTGTAIVSNYGYTF. The full variable domain, rest sourced from reference TRBV18 and TRBJ1-2, is NAGVMQNPRHLVRRRGQEARLRCSPMKGHSHVYWYRQLPEEGLKFMVYLQKENIIDESGMPKERFSAEFPKEGPSILRIQQVVRGDSAAYFCASSPQTGTAIVSNYGYTFGSGTRLTVV.

This chain links TRBV18 with TRBJ1-3; 9 bases map to TRBD1. CDR3 size: 15 residues. The germline gives CDR1 KGHSH, CDR2 LQKENI. V shed 6 bases, J shed 4 bases, and the junction held 7 bases outside the gene matches. The CDR3 is CASSHTGGRGNTIYF. Written as DNA, the CDR3 is TGTGCCAGCTCCCACACAGGGGGCCGGGGAAACACCATATATTTT.

This chain uses TRBV9 with TRBJ2-3; no clear D gene. The CDR3 extends over 13 amino acids. Germline-derived CDR1 and CDR2 are SGDLS and YYNGEE. V lost 4 bases and J 5 bases, leaving 11 bases between the germline ends. The CDR3 protein is CASSHSPVDTQYF. CDR3 DNA: TGTGCCAGCAGCCACTCCCCCGTAGATACGCAGTATTTT.

The table lists this clone with a count of one. This chain joins TRBV6-4 and TRBJ2-3; D is unclear. Looked up from germline, CDR1 is MRHNA and CDR2 is SNTAGT. The V gene lost 5 bases and the J gene lost 0 bases, with 9 bases spanning the gap. The CDR3 runs 14 residues. The CDR3 bases are TGTGCCAGCAGTATGACTGGGAGCACAGATACGCAGTATTTT. Translated, it gives CASSMTGSTDTQYF.

This chain uses TRBV5-6 with TRBJ2-1; D is undetermined. The CDR3 totals 12 residues. The germline CDR1 and CDR2 sequences are SGHDT and YYEEEE. Trimming stripped 0 bases from V and 5 bases from J, with 3 bases between. CDR3 coding DNA: TGTGCCAGCAGCTTGGGGGACAATGAGCAGTTCTTC. This gives the protein CASSLGDNEQFF.

The V call is TRBV10-1, the J call TRBJ2-7; D ambiguous. From germline, CDR1 is WNHNN and CDR2 SYGVQD (reference sequence). V lost 6 bases and J 1 base, leaving 10 bases between the germline ends. CDR3 size: 13 residues. In DNA, the CDR3 is TGCGCCAGCAGCGACGGAGCGTCCTACGAGCAGTACTTC. This gives the protein CASSDGASYEQYF.

The CDR3 sequence is CASSQTGVGSYEQYF. In DNA form, the CDR3 reads TGTGCCAGCAGCCAGACAGGGGTGGGGTCCTACGAGCAGTACTTC. The chain couples TRBV14 to TRBJ2-7, with TRBD1 matching over 8 bases. The trim removed 3 bases at V and 1 base at J, leaving 5 bases unmatched. The CDR3 has 15 residues. Germline V gives CDR1 SGHDN, CDR2 FVKESK.